The 30 T cell receptor beta chains given below trace back to one sample, sequenced in a study of cytomegalovirus exposure and HLA in healthy donors. PCR primers comprised 60 Vbeta and 13 Jbeta primers. Sequenced by immunoSEQ multiplex PCR; TCRdb stores in-frame clones only, minus some. The sample shows some 110,000 clones, approximately 75% of them seen only once. The sample comprised PBMCs. The receptors come from a man aged 50 to 59 in good health and CMV-seropositive.

The chain uses TRBV9 and TRBJ2-1, with TRBD2 matching 11 bases. V was pared by 0 bases and J by 5 bases, with 7 bases of the junction left unmatched. CDR3 length equals 17 residues. CDR1 SGDLS and CDR2 YYNGEE come from the germline V gene. The CDR3 region is CASSVATTSGTDNEQFF. Written as DNA, the CDR3 is TGTGCCAGCAGCGTAGCGACGACTAGCGGGACCGACAATGAGCAGTTCTTC. Looking up the rest from reference TRBV9 and TRBJ2-1 gives the full variable domain: DSGVTQTPKHLITATGQRVTLRCSPRSGDLSVYWYQQSLDQGLQFLIQYYNGEERAKGNILERFSAQQFPDLHSELNLSSLELGDSALYFCASSVATTSGTDNEQFFGPGTRLTVL.

The V gene is TRBV11-2, the J gene TRBJ2-7; TRBD1 might be the D (6 bases). CDR1 and CDR2 from the germline V gene are SGHAT and FQNNGV. With 5 bases removed from V and 4 bases from J, the gap between germline ends came to 18 bases. The CDR3 length is 15 residues. The CDR3 is CASSARTATLYEQYF. The CDR3 nucleotides read TGTGCCAGCAGCGCCCGGACAGCAACCCTTTACGAGCAGTACTTC.

The CDR3 region is CASTYSQGSNEQFF. The CDR3 nucleotides are TGTGCCAGCACCTACAGCCAGGGATCGAATGAGCAGTTCTTC. The chain joins TRBV6-1 to TRBJ2-1; TRBD1 is a possible D gene (5 bases). CDR1 is MNHNS, CDR2 SASEGT, per germline. The CDR3 runs 14 residues. V lost 7 bases and J 7 bases, leaving 17 bases between the germline ends.

J is TRBJ2-6 and V is TRBV11-2; the D gene is possibly TRBD1 (6 bases). Germline loops: CDR1 SGHAT, CDR2 FQNNGV. Trimming took off 5 bases at V and 0 bases at J, with 20 bases between the two ends. The length of the CDR3 is 19 residues. The CDR3 DNA reads TGTGCCAGCAGCCCCCTGACAGGTAGAGGTCCCTCTGGGGCCAACGTCCTGACTTTC. Amino acids: CASSPLTGRGPSGANVLTF.

The J gene is TRBJ1-6, the V gene TRBV6-5; 10 nucleotides align to TRBD1. The CDR3 has 15 residues. Germline CDR1 and CDR2: MNHEY and SVGAGI. Germline trimming cut 1 base from V and 10 bases from J; bases unmatched to any gene: 4. CDR3 sequence reads: CASSYWTGGTSPLHF. The CDR3 DNA reads as TGTGCCAGCAGTTACTGGACAGGGGGAACCTCACCCCTCCACTTT.

The genes are TRBV6-5 and TRBJ1-5, with D possibly TRBD1 on 5 matching bases. The V gene lost 2 bases and the J gene lost 5 bases, with 10 bases spanning the gap. Germline V gene sequence: CDR1 MNHEY, CDR2 SVGAGI. The length of the CDR3 is 14 residues. DNA for the CDR3: TGTGCCAGCAGTTACCCTGGGGGGGATCAGCCCCAGCATTTT. Translating it yields CASSYPGGDQPQHF.

In regard to this clone: At one end the junction does not follow the germline gene, possibly because of a read error. The chain links TRBV5-1 to TRBJ1-2; D might be TRBD1 (6 bases). CDR3 length: 15 amino acids. In germline, CDR1 is SGHRS, CDR2 YFSETQ. The CDR3 here is CASSLALQGNYGYTF. CDR3 DNA sequence: TGCGCCAGCAGTTTGGCCCTACAGGGAAACTATGGCTACACCTTC.

This chain joins TRBV6-6 and TRBJ1-6; D is perhaps TRBD1 (5 bases). V dropped 8 bases and J dropped 10 bases, with 15 bases sitting between them. This CDR3 is built from 13 residues. The germline V gene has CDR1 MNHNY and CDR2 SVGAGI (reference sequence). DNA of the CDR3: TGTGCCAGCCGGGGACTCCAAGCATCACCCCTCCACTTT. Translation gives CASRGLQASPLHF.

This clone was recorded once. The chain joins TRBV19 to TRBJ1-1; unclear D gene. With 3 bases removed from V and 5 bases from J, the gap between germline ends came to 19 bases. The V gene's germline CDR1 is LNHDA and CDR2 SQIVND (reference sequence). The CDR3 is made up of 16 amino acids. The DNA for the CDR3 is TGTGCCAGTAGTATTCAGGTCGGCCGGGGTGGAACTGAAGCTTTCTTT. Amino acids: CASSIQVGRGGTEAFF. The full variable domain, its missing parts supplied by reference TRBV19 and TRBJ1-1, is DGGITQSPKYLFRKEGQNVTLSCEQNLNHDAMYWYRQDPGQGLRLIYYSQIVNDFQKGDIAEGYSVSREKKESFPLTVTSAQKNPTAFYLCASSIQVGRGGTEAFFGQGTRLTVV.

The V call is TRBV6-5, the J call TRBJ1-1, with D maybe TRBD1 (5 bases). Between the trimmed V and J ends, which lost 4 bases and 4 bases, there was a span of 10 bases. The CDR3 sequence is 13 residues long. The germline V gene encodes CDR1 MNHEY and CDR2 SVGAGI. The CDR3 loop is CASSSWGGTEAFF. The CDR3 DNA sequence: TGTGCCAGCAGTTCGTGGGGGGGCACTGAAGCTTTCTTT.

The chain is built from TRBV5-5 and TRBJ1-1, with 11 nucleotides matching TRBD1. CDR3 size: 14 residues. Trimming cost V 5 bases and J 5 bases; bases outside gene matches: 5. Germline V gene data show CDR1 as SGHKS and CDR2 as YYEKEE (reference sequence). The CDR3 DNA sequence: TGTGCCAGCAGTTGGACAGGGGGCTCAACTGAAGCTTTCTTT. Translated: CASSWTGGSTEAFF.

The V and J genes are TRBV5-6 and TRBJ2-3; the D is unclear. The CDR3 sequence is 16 residues long. CDR1 SGHDT and CDR2 YYEEEE come from the germline V gene. V was shortened by 4 bases and J by 1 base, with 16 bases between the two germline ends. The CDR3 DNA reads TGTGCCAGCAGCAACGCCAGGTCCCTGGGCACAGATACGCAGTATTTT. This encodes CASSNARSLGTDTQYF.

In its sample, this clone was seen a few times. This chain links TRBV5-8 with TRBJ1-3, with D uncertain. This CDR3 has 12 residues. Trimming stripped 1 base from V and 9 bases from J, with 8 bases between. Germline CDR1 and CDR2: SGHTS and YDEGEE. CDR3 loop: CASSLTRGTIYF. The CDR3 nucleotides read TGTGCCAGCAGCTTGACCCGGGGCACCATATATTTT.

This clone was recorded a few times. J is TRBJ2-3 and V is TRBV6-1; D perhaps matches TRBD1 (5 bases). CDR3 size: 15 residues. Germline V gene data show CDR1 as MNHNS and CDR2 as SASEGT. The V and J ends lost 8 bases and 0 bases respectively, with 15 bases between them. The CDR3 reads CASGPDMTSTDTQYF. In DNA, the CDR3 is TGTGCCAGCGGTCCGGACATGACTAGCACAGATACGCAGTATTTT.

The chain has TRBV4-2 and TRBJ1-2; D gene uncertain. Germline V gives CDR1 LGHNA, CDR2 YNFKEQ. This CDR3 contains 14 residues. Trimming shortened V by 0 bases and J by 4 bases, and 9 bases separated the two germline ends. The CDR3 region has the DNA TGTGCCAGCAGCCAAGATCTTACAGTCTATGGCTACACCTTC. Encoded protein: CASSQDLTVYGYTF.

Only a few counts were recorded for this clone. This sequence joins TRBV2 and TRBJ2-1; D might be TRBD1 (6 bases). In germline, CDR1 is SNHLY, CDR2 FYNNEI. V was pared by 5 bases and J by 3 bases, with 17 bases between. This CDR3 has 16 residues. CDR3 sequence: CASSPTGYGFYNEQFF. The CDR3 DNA sequence: TGTGCCAGCAGTCCAACAGGGTACGGGTTCTACAATGAGCAGTTCTTC.

The chain is built from TRBV10-3 and TRBJ1-5, with 12 positions matching TRBD1. The CDR3 consists of 17 residues. V dropped 11 bases and J dropped 0; count of bases not matched to a gene: 11. Germline V gene lookup returns CDR1 ENHRY and CDR2 SYGVKD. CDR3 DNA sequence: TGTGCCTCATCGGGACAGGGGGCCCATCATAGCAATCAGCCCCAGCATTTT. This codes for CASSGQGAHHSNQPQHF.

This chain uses TRBV4-3 with TRBJ2-1, with 11 bases identical to TRBD1. Germline V CDR1 and CDR2: LGHNA, YSLEER. V shed 1 base and J 1 base; nucleotides not matched to a gene: 0. There are 16 residues in the CDR3. CDR3 DNA sequence: TGCGCCAGCAGCCAAGGGGACAGGGGGTCCTACAATGAGCAGTTCTTC. Translated, it gives CASSQGDRGSYNEQFF.

The rearrangement joins TRBV10-3 to TRBJ1-3; 7 positions agree with TRBD1. This CDR3 comprises 16 residues. Germline assignment: CDR1 ENHRY and CDR2 SYGVKD. J gave up 0 bases and V 3 bases, and 5 bases lay outside the gene matches. CDR3 bases: TGTGCCATCAGTGACCCGGGACAGAGCTCTGGAAACACCATATATTTT. It translates to CAISDPGQSSGNTIYF.

This sequence joins TRBV29-1 and TRBJ2-3; no clear D. The CDR3 covers 11 residues. Trimming stripped 2 bases from V and 6 bases from J, with 6 bases between. Germline CDR1 is SQVTM and CDR2 is ANQGSEA. Here the CDR3 DNA reads TGCAGCGTTGAATTTCGGGATACGCAGTATTTT. It codes for CSVEFRDTQYF.

The chain employs TRBV2 and TRBJ1-6; TRBD1 matches 9 bases. Germline assignment: CDR1 SNHLY and CDR2 FYNNEI. The V and J ends lost 6 bases and 3 bases, in that order; junction bases with no gene match: 3. The CDR3 is 15 residues long. The CDR3 nucleotides read TGTGCCAGCAGCGGACAGGGGAGCTATAATTCACCCCTCCACTTT. This translates into CASSGQGSYNSPLHF.

The chain uses TRBV7-9 and TRBJ2-2; maybe TRBD1 (5 bases). The germline V gene encodes CDR1 SEHNR and CDR2 FQNEAQ (reference sequence). CDR3 length: 15 amino acids. Trimming pared 4 bases from V and 1 base from J, leaving 10 bases between. CDR3 sequence: CASSSVDRNTGELFF. The CDR3 coding sequence is TGTGCCAGCAGCTCAGTAGACAGGAACACCGGGGAGCTGTTTTTT.

As regards this clone: The junction and the germline gene differ at one end; a read error may be behind it. Other DNA sequences in this specimen translate into the identical CDR3. The chain uses TRBV6-6 and TRBJ1-6; 7 nucleotides match TRBD1. This CDR3 comprises 15 residues. Germline V lookup: CDR1 MNHNY, CDR2 SVGAGI (reference sequence). The CDR3 is CASTWTGVYNSPLHF. CDR3 sequence (DNA): TGTGCCAGCACCTGGACAGGAGTTTATAATTCCCCCCTCCACTTT.

This clone occurred a few times. The V and J genes are TRBV21-1 and TRBJ2-1; the table's D gene call, TRBD2, was not cross checked with the DNA. TRBV21-1 is reported as a pseudogene. This CDR3 has 16 amino acids. CDR3 in amino acids: CASSAPDLAGVNEQFF. The CDR3 DNA is TGTGCCAGCAGCGCCCCGGATCTAGCGGGGGTGAATGAGCAGTTCTTC.

This CDR3 is CASSQDGTSGRWNEQYF. For the CDR3, the DNA is TGCGCCAGCAGCCAAGATGGGACTAGCGGGAGGTGGAACGAGCAGTACTTC. The chain uses TRBV4-1 and TRBJ2-7, with 15 bases that match TRBD2. Trimming removed 0 bases from V and 5 bases from J; junction bases left unmatched: 5. The CDR3 sequence is 17 residues long. Germline V gives CDR1 MGHRA, CDR2 YSYEKL.

This clone was found once. J is TRBJ2-1 and V is TRBV27; a possible D gene is TRBD2 (5 bases). The V gene's germline CDR1 is MNHEY and CDR2 SMNVEV (reference sequence). CDR3 length equals 18 residues. V was cut by 1 base and J by 2 bases, with 18 bases left in between. CDR3 protein: CASSLLGSGSWTYNEQFF. For the CDR3, the DNA is TGTGCCAGCAGTTTATTGGGGTCGGGGAGTTGGACCTACAATGAGCAGTTCTTC.

V usage is TRBV7-9 and J usage is TRBJ1-1; 9 bases fit TRBD1. Germline trimming cut 5 bases from V and 7 bases from J; bases unmatched to any gene: 8. The CDR3 runs to 14 residues. Germline V lookup: CDR1 SEHNR, CDR2 FQNEAQ (reference sequence). CDR3 nucleotides: TGTGCCAGCAGCGAGGGACAGGGAGAGGGTGAAGCTTTCTTT. It is translated as CASSEGQGEGEAFF.

The genes are TRBV10-2 and TRBJ2-5; a possible D gene is TRBD1 (5 bases). TRBJ2-7 matches the DNA end more closely, so the J call is doubtful. CDR1 and CDR2 from the germline V gene are WSHSY and SAAADI. CDR3 length: 13 residues. CDR3: CASSGDRFYEQYF. The DNA of the CDR3 is TGCGCCAGCAGTGGTGACAGATTCTACGAGCAGTACTTC.

CDR3 amino acids: CASRRQGANTEAFF. The CDR3 DNA reads as TGTGCCAGCAGACGACAGGGGGCGAACACTGAAGCTTTCTTT. This rearrangement joins TRBV28 to TRBJ1-1, with 10 bases aligning to TRBD1. The junction had 2 bases not matched to a gene; V was cut back by 6 bases and J by 1 base. Germline V gene sequence: CDR1 MDHEN, CDR2 SYDVKM. The length of the CDR3 is 14 residues.

This rearrangement joins TRBV6-5 to TRBJ1-6; no clear D gene. Per germline, CDR1 MNHEY and CDR2 SVGAGI. The CDR3 has 15 amino acids. Trimming pared 0 bases from V and 9 bases from J, leaving 12 bases between. The CDR3 here is CASSYSGEGSSPLHF. The CDR3 coding sequence is TGTGCCAGCAGTTACTCGGGAGAAGGTAGTTCACCCCTCCACTTT.